Given below is one TCR beta chain in context. This clonotype was detected many times. Its target antigen remains unknown. Nothing much larger sits one base from this clone, and base qualities are not available. The time point label corresponds to: pre-sensitization, week 0. The sample's treatment or condition label is to be understood as: therapeutic diphenylcyclopropenone sensitization with weekly scalp DPC. At every patch-test visit, the blood draw took place before the patch test was put on. Eligible patients were aged 18 to 70, diagnosed with alopecia, deemed suitable for DPC therapy, and excluded if pregnant. Total RNA was extracted from unfractionated whole blood collected in Tempus Blood RNA tubes. This sample is part of a study of human T cells and chemical hapten exposure (dated by TCRdb to the early 2020s). With respect to the entire study: For sensitization, 2% DPC in acetone was applied to a roughly 2 cm by roughly 2 cm area of upper inner arm skin. Weekly therapeutic DPC doses were additionally applied to the scalp of patients throughout the roughly 25-week study period. Patch tests used Finn chambers with 0.01% DPC on the upper back, scored after 6 days by International Contact Dermatitis Research Group standards. The patient cohort, mostly female, included alopecia areata with under or over 50% scalp involvement, alopecia totalis and alopecia universalis. Libraries were pooled for sequencing, and per-sample TCR yields varied mainly because of small differences in library volumes within the pool. This study followed changes in the peripheral blood TCR repertoire in vivo during primary and secondary sensitization of alopecia patients to the hapten diphenylcyclopropenone (DPC). Patient blood was sampled pre-sensitization (week 0) and at 2, 6 and about 24 weeks after DPC sensitization. Twenty-nine alopecia patients gave blood for TCR sequencing at one to four time points (pre-sensitization, 2, 6 and 24 weeks).

The library came from RACE. Sequencing was carried out with a NextSeq 500. Library preparation attached unique molecular identifiers to individual cDNA molecules for quantitative, reproducible TCR counting. From each blood RNA sample, both TCR alpha and TCR beta chains were sequenced. From the authors' description of their analysis: Samples had a median of roughly 100,000 TCRs, with a range from about 23,224 to 690,600. The Decombinator software suite was used to annotate the V, J and CDR3 of the TCR reads. To make PS versus PT1 abundance plots, every sample was subsampled to the same number of TCRs (28,000). Expanded TCRs were defined as absent before sensitization and observed at least eight times at the 2-week time point. TCRdb reprocessing: public reads trimmed at Q25 with fastp, clones called with MiXCR, in-frame beta chains kept. One record per CDR3 amino acid sequence lists the most common genes and DNA. The V and J calls and clone size are TCRdb's, not the authors'. The sample profile shows about 300,000 distinct CDR3 sequences; around 5.5% of them were found once. The top ten constitute around 8% of the sample.

Summary of the overall study and its limitations: After repeated subsampling, changes were observed in the strength of the expansion versus patch-test correlation and in the threshold at which the correlation became significant. Because all patients had alopecia, a presumed autoimmune disease, the immune response of the patients might differ from that of healthy individuals. DPC sensitization did not change how many TCRs were above 1 in 1000 frequency, and no evidence was found of alterations in global repertoire structure. Patch test score was positively correlated with the number of PT1 expanded TCRs, with significance at thresholds 8, 16 and 32 but not at 4. Significantly more large CDR3 similarity clusters were formed by expanded TCRs than by pre-sensitization or healthy control sets, consistent with antigen-driven responses.

The CDR3 runs 18 residues from the cysteine to the phenylalanine. Only CDR3 DNA remains: 54 bases, in frame from the first base. Trimming removed 2 bases from V and 3 bases from J; the gene matches leave 12 bases unexplained. The germline V gene (reference sequence) specifies MNHNY as CDR1 and SVGAGI as CDR2. Recombination joined TRBV6-6 with TRBJ1-5; 8 middle bases align to TRBD1. The starting material was whole blood, obtained in connection with sensitization to the hapten diphenylcyclopropenone (DPC). This TCR derives from a woman between 18 and 29 years old with alopecia areata. Some clones in this sample may be carry-over from other donors' samples. At the DNA level, the sequence is TGTGCCAGCAGTTACCCTCTCGGACAGGGATCCCCCAATCAGCCCCAGCATTTT. This yields the protein CASSYPLGQGSPNQPQHF.